These T cell receptor beta chains were read from a single sample in a study of Graves' ophthalmopathy and Graves' hyperthyroidism. A single record per CDR3 protein comes from TCRdb applying MiXCR to the multiplex PCR reads. The sample consists of about 550,000 distinct CDR3 sequences, approximately 37% of them appearing once. The sample was peripheral blood or thyroid tissue (not recorded which). These receptors all come from an adult man with Graves' hyperthyroidism. The CDR3 runs from the conserved cysteine through the conserved F or W. D genes are given only for firm matches. Some rows have no size entry. The others give once, few or many, or a class for an expanded clone.

size	D	J	V	DNA	CDR3
-	-	TRBJ1-5	TRBV7-8	TGTGCCAGCAGCCAAAGTGCGGGGTACCAGCAGCCCCAGCATTTT	CASSQSAGYQQPQHF
few	-	TRBJ2-1	TRBV5-1	TGCGCCAGCAGCTCCGAACTTTACAATGAGCAGTTCTTC	CASSSELYNEQFF
many	TRBD2	TRBJ2-2	TRBV19	TGTGCCAGTCACTTTGCGGGGGGCAGGACCGGGGAGCTGTTTTTT	CASHFAGGRTGELFF
-	TRBD1	TRBJ2-1	TRBV20-1	TGCAGTGCTAGTACAGGGGTTTTCAATGAGCAGTTCTTC	CSASTGVFNEQFF
many	-	TRBJ2-7	TRBV29-1	TGCAGCGTTGAACCCCCCCGGGGGACGGCCTACGAGCAGTACTTC	CSVEPPRGTAYEQYF
-	-	TRBJ1-4	TRBV12-3/TRBV12-4	TGTGCCAGCAGTTACTTTGGGGGATGGGAAGAAAAACTGTTTTTT	CASSYFGGWEEKLFF
-	-	TRBJ2-7	TRBV13	TGTGCCAGCAGCTTAGGCCGTGACAGTACCTACGAGCAGTACTTC	CASSLGRDSTYEQYF
few	TRBD1	TRBJ1-2	TRBV2	TGTGCCAGCCGCCGGGGCCAGGGGGCCGATGGCTACACCTTC	CASRRGQGADGYTF
many	TRBD2	TRBJ2-7	TRBV5-1	TGCGCCAGCAGCCCTAGCGGGAGGAGATACGAGCAGTACTTC	CASSPSGRRYEQYF
-	TRBD1	TRBJ2-7	TRBV3-1	TGTGCCAGCAGCCAAGGGACAGGGGAAGGATTCTACGAGCAGTACTTC	CASSQGTGEGFYEQYF
many	TRBD2	TRBJ2-5	TRBV7-9	TGTGCCAGCAGCCCCGGGTCTGGCGGGAGCCCTCGGGAGACCCAGTACTTC	CASSPGSGGSPRETQYF
-	-	TRBJ2-7	TRBV24-1	TGTGCCACCAGGGGGGCCGGTGTCAATGAGCAGTACTTC	CATRGAGVNEQYF
many	-	TRBJ2-7	TRBV5-1	TGCGCCAGCAGCTTGTCGGGACACCCCTCCTACGAGCAGTACTTC	CASSLSGHPSYEQYF